Following are 9 T cell receptor beta chains from one sample sequenced in a study of blood T cell repertoires in COVID-19. Using immunoSEQ multiplex PCR, the repertoire was profiled, and TCRdb retains in-frame clones only, with some absent. Of 250,000 to 400,000 clones in the sample, 85% to 90% were seen once. Source material: peripheral blood. Source of these receptors: a woman in her 30s with COVID-19, enrolled during active disease.

V gene TRBV5-1 combines with J gene TRBJ2-7; a possible D gene is TRBD2 (7 bases). The CDR3 is made up of 16 amino acids. V lost 7 bases and J lost 0, with 20 bases in between. In germline, CDR1 is SGHRS, CDR2 YFSETQ. CDR3 in DNA: TGCGCCAGCCAGCTGGGGGCTAGCGGAAGCTCCTACGAGCAGTACTTC. Amino acids: CASQLGASGSSYEQYF. The full variable domain, rest sourced from reference TRBV5-1 and TRBJ2-7, is KAGVTQTPRYLIKTRGQQVTLSCSPISGHRSVSWYQQTPGQGLQFLFEYFSETQRNKGNFPGRFSGRQFSNSRSEMNVSTLELGDSALYLCASQLGASGSSYEQYFGPGTRLTVT.

Only a few counts were recorded for this clone. This chain links TRBV7-9 with TRBJ2-2, with no clear D. Trimming removed 6 bases at V and 7 bases at J, with 9 bases between. Germline-derived CDR1 and CDR2 are SEHNR and FQNEAQ (reference sequence). The CDR3 length is 12 residues. The CDR3 DNA is TGTGCCAGCAGATATGAGAGCGGGGAGCTGTTTTTT. The encoded protein is CASRYESGELFF.

The chain carries TRBV30 and TRBJ1-3; TRBD1 agrees at 8 bases. V lost 4 bases, J lost 2 bases, and 7 bases stayed unmatched. The germline V gene has CDR1 GTSNPN and CDR2 SVGIG (reference sequence). CDR3 length: 15 residues. CDR3 nucleotide sequence: TGTGCCTGGATTTTACAGGGGGTAACTGGAAACACCATATATTTT. Translation: CAWILQGVTGNTIYF.

The chain couples TRBV28 to TRBJ1-1; 8 bases line up with TRBD1. V was clipped by 7 bases and J by 3 bases; unmatched bases: 10. CDR1 MDHEN and CDR2 SYDVKM come from the germline V gene. The CDR3 contains 15 residues. The CDR3 DNA follows: TGTGCCAGCACTCGTCCGACAGGGGTTTACACTGAAGCTTTCTTT. Residues: CASTRPTGVYTEAFF. The whole variable domain, filled in from reference TRBV28 and TRBJ1-1, reads DVKVTQSSRYLVKRTGEKVFLECVQDMDHENMFWYRQDPGLGLRLIYFSYDVKMKEKGDIPEGYSVSREKKERFSLILESASTNQTSMYLCASTRPTGVYTEAFFGQGTRLTVV.

V usage is TRBV4-1 and J usage is TRBJ2-1, with 7 bases matching TRBD1. Germline lookup yields CDR1 MGHRA and CDR2 YSYEKL. The CDR3 is made up of 17 amino acids. The junction had 7 bases not matched to a gene; V was cut back by 2 bases and J by 0 bases. The CDR3 is CASSQPDRASSYNEQFF. As DNA, the CDR3 is TGCGCCAGCAGCCAACCCGACAGGGCGAGCTCCTACAATGAGCAGTTCTTC.

The chain carries TRBV6-4 and TRBJ1-4, with 9 nucleotides matching TRBD1. The CDR3 is 19 residues long. Germline-derived CDR1 and CDR2 are MRHNA and SNTAGT. Trimming took 7 bases from V and 3 from J; bases not matched to a gene: 18. CDR3 nucleotide sequence: TGTGCCAGCAACCACGGTCCCGGGACAGGGCGGGAAGCTAATGAAAAACTGTTTTTT. The encoded protein is CASNHGPGTGREANEKLFF.

The rearrangement joins TRBV3-1 (or the pseudogene TRBV3-2) to TRBJ2-6, with D hard to call. There are 16 residues in the CDR3. Trimming left V 2 bases short and J 0 bases short, with 8 bases between. CDR1 LGHDT and CDR2 YNNKEL come from the germline V gene (reference sequence). The chain's CDR3 is CASSQIGVSGANVLTF. The CDR3 nucleotides read TGTGCCAGCAGCCAAATCGGTGTCTCTGGGGCCAACGTCCTGACTTTC.

This clone has just one count. The rearrangement uses TRBV19 and TRBJ2-1; TRBD2 aligns across 7 bases. This CDR3 is built from 15 residues. Looked up from germline, CDR1 is LNHDA and CDR2 is SQIVND (reference sequence). J lost 1 base, V lost 5 bases, and 5 bases had no gene match. The chain's CDR3 is CASSLGGGSYNEQFF. For the CDR3, the DNA is TGTGCCAGTAGTCTGGGGGGAGGGTCCTACAATGAGCAGTTCTTC.

This sequence joins TRBV6-5 and TRBJ1-2; TRBD1 might be the D (5 bases). Germline V gene sequence: CDR1 MNHEY, CDR2 SVGAGI. The CDR3 spans 15 residues. With 8 bases removed from V and 8 bases from J, the gap between germline ends came to 24 bases. CDR3 in DNA: TGTGCCAGCGAACAGGCGACCCTATGGTATGCAGGCTACACCTTC. Its translation is CASEQATLWYAGYTF.